This record covers a single T cell receptor (beta chain). The data derive from a study of regulatory T cells in long-lasting Graves disease. Study-level background: Over-5-year antithyroid drug use with positive TSH receptor antibodies defined persistent Graves' disease in the study.

Time point of the sample: persistent/refractory GD, antithyroid drugs over 5 years with positive TRAb. RNA extracted from PBMCs served as the sequencing template. Diagnosis followed American Thyroid Association guidelines for Graves' disease. The EDTA tubes were filled with nine milliliters of drawn peripheral blood. Per germline, CDR1 MGHDK and CDR2 SYGVNS. Unmatched junction bases numbered 2, after V lost 1 base and J lost 4 bases. CDR3 length equals 14 residues. The authors built TCR beta libraries using iRepertoire HTBI primers and Arm-PCR of CDR3 regions. Each CDR3 protein is one row after TCRdb ran MiXCR on the multiplex PCR reads. This table has 300,000 or so distinct CDR3 sequences, around 19% appearing once.

The V call is TRBV25-1, the J call TRBJ1-2; 8 nucleotides line up with TRBD1. Sample: peripheral blood mononuclear cells (PBMCs), taken when the disease was refractory, from a patient treated with antithyroid drugs. This receptor was identified in a female donor with Graves disease. The CDR3 loop reads CASSEWDRFYGYTF. The DNA for the CDR3 is TGTGCCAGCAGTGAATGGGACAGGTTCTATGGCTACACCTTC.